Shown below are 25 T cell receptor beta chains from a single sample sequenced in a study of blood T cell repertoires in COVID-19. Sequencing was performed with immunoSEQ multiplex PCR; in TCRdb, only in-frame clones are kept and a portion is missing. The top ten clones hold less than 25% of a sample with about 180,000 clones, roughly nine tenths of them seen once. Source material: peripheral blood. The receptors come from a man aged 65-85 years with active or convalescent COVID-19.

The V and J genes are TRBV7-8 and TRBJ2-5; TRBD2 is a possible D gene (6 bases). V was trimmed by 1 base and J by 7 bases, leaving 16 bases between them. Per the germline V gene, CDR1 is SGHVS and CDR2 is FQNEAQ. The CDR3 totals 15 residues. As DNA, the CDR3 is TGTGCCAGCAGCTTAGGGGGCTCATCCGGGGGGACCCAGTACTTC. It translates to CASSLGGSSGGTQYF. Drawing the rest from reference TRBV7-8 and TRBJ2-5, the complete variable domain is GAGVSQSPRYKVAKRGQDVALRCDPISGHVSLFWYQQALGQGPEFLTYFQNEAQLDKSGLPSDRFFAERPEGSVSTLKIQRTQQEDSAVYLCASSLGGSSGGTQYFGPGTRLLVL.

The rearrangement joins TRBV7-2 to TRBJ1-1, with 8 bases fitting TRBD1. CDR1 and CDR2 (germline): SGHTA, FQGNSA. The V and J ends lost 6 bases and 1 base, in that order; junction bases with no gene match: 13. This CDR3 has 17 amino acids. For the CDR3, the DNA is TGTGCCAGCAGGCTCCCGGGGCAGGGGGCCCGGAACACTGAAGCTTTCTTT. This gives the protein CASRLPGQGARNTEAFF.

The gene calls are TRBV13 and TRBJ2-3; D is unresolved. The V end was cut by 2 bases, the J end by 2 bases, with 8 bases between. Germline CDR1 reads PRHDT; CDR2 reads FYEKMQ (reference sequence). This CDR3 comprises 14 residues. The chain's CDR3 is CASSLRSFTDTQYF. CDR3 DNA: TGTGCCAGCAGCTTACGGTCTTTCACAGATACGCAGTATTTT.

The sample holds one count of this clone. A much more abundant neighbour one base away suggests this may be a read error. This chain uses TRBV5-5 with TRBJ1-1; D is perhaps TRBD1 (6 bases). The CDR3 has 13 residues. Germline V gene sequence: CDR1 SGHKS, CDR2 YYEKEE (reference sequence). Trimming took off 2 bases at V and 1 base at J, with 6 bases between the two ends. The CDR3 reads CASSLGGNTEAFF. CDR3 DNA sequence: TGTGCCAGCAGCTTAGGGGGGAACACTGAAGCTTTCTTT.

The rearrangement links TRBV6-5 to TRBJ1-1; the D gene is possibly TRBD1 (6 bases). Germline values: CDR1 MNHEY, CDR2 SVGAGI. Trimming left V 11 bases short and J 3 bases short, with 16 bases between. The CDR3 is 13 residues long. The chain's CDR3 is CAGTRGAYTEAFF. The CDR3 bases are TGTGCCGGGACTCGGGGGGCCTACACTGAAGCTTTCTTT.

The chain employs TRBV18 and TRBJ1-2; D is uncertain. The CDR3 covers 11 residues. The germline V and J ends were trimmed by 3 bases and 6 bases, with 5 bases remaining between them. Per the germline V gene, CDR1 is KGHSH and CDR2 is LQKENI. The CDR3 sequence: CASSPGDGYTF. The CDR3 nucleotides are TGTGCCAGCTCACCCGGGGATGGCTACACCTTC.

This clone was counted a single time. The V and J genes are TRBV9 and TRBJ1-4; D uncertain. Germline CDR1 SGDLS, CDR2 YYNGEE. Trimming removed 0 bases at V and 0 bases at J, with 9 bases between. The CDR3 runs to 16 residues. In DNA form, the CDR3 reads TGTGCCAGCAGCGTAGGGGCCCGTGCAACTAATGAAAAACTGTTTTTT. Protein sequence: CASSVGARATNEKLFF.

This clone has a single count. The rearrangement links TRBV7-3 to TRBJ2-2; TRBD1 is a possible D gene (6 bases). CDR1 is SGHTA, CDR2 FQGTGA, per germline. V was shortened by 0 bases and J by 5 bases, with 19 bases between the two germline ends. This CDR3 contains 18 residues. The CDR3 bases are TGTGCCAGCAGCTTAACGCCCGGACAGACATGGGGTACCGGGGAGCTGTTTTTT. It specifies CASSLTPGQTWGTGELFF.

This chain uses TRBV7-9 with TRBJ1-4; TRBD1 matches 8 bases. The V gene end was trimmed by 4 bases and the J gene end by 2 bases; junction bases not matched to a gene: 6. The CDR3 runs to 16 residues. Germline V lookup: CDR1 SEHNR, CDR2 FQNEAQ (reference sequence). In nucleotides, the CDR3 is TGTGCCAGCAGCTATACTAGGACAGGGACTAATGAAAAACTGTTTTTT. Residues: CASSYTRTGTNEKLFF.

This chain joins TRBV27 and TRBJ1-6; D is ambiguous. In germline, CDR1 is MNHEY, CDR2 SMNVEV (reference sequence). This CDR3 contains 15 residues. V was cut by 6 bases and J by 7 bases, with 16 bases left in between. The CDR3 DNA sequence: TGTGCCAGCAGCCCATATCCCGGGAGGAATTCACCCCTCCACTTT. This codes for CASSPYPGRNSPLHF.

V gene TRBV24-1 combines with J gene TRBJ2-3, with 16 bases fitting TRBD2. The V and J ends lost 4 bases and 0 bases, in that order; junction bases with no gene match: 12. The CDR3 extends over 21 amino acids. Germline lookup yields CDR1 KGHDR and CDR2 SFDVKD. Here the CDR3 reads CATSDLPPGLAGGTSTDTQYF. The CDR3, as DNA: TGTGCCACCAGTGACCTACCTCCGGGACTAGCGGGGGGGACTAGCACAGATACGCAGTATTTT.

The chain employs TRBV6-6 and TRBJ2-7; D might be TRBD2 (7 bases). Looked up from germline, CDR1 is MNHNY and CDR2 is SVGAGI (reference sequence). This CDR3 is built from 15 residues. Deletions cut 6 bases from V and 6 bases from J, with 21 bases between. This CDR3 is CASSRGGGAAGEQYF. The CDR3 coding sequence is TGTGCCAGCAGCCGCGGAGGGGGGGCCGCGGGCGAGCAGTACTTC.

The gene calls are TRBV2 and TRBJ1-5, with TRBD1 as a possible D gene (6 bases). This CDR3 region has 15 residues. Trimming left V 6 bases short and J 7 bases short, with 19 bases between. Germline V gene data show CDR1 as SNHLY and CDR2 as FYNNEI. The CDR3 sequence is CASSVLQGTGQPQHF. The CDR3, as DNA: TGTGCCAGCAGCGTCCTACAGGGTACGGGCCAGCCCCAGCATTTT. Combining the CDR3 with reference TRBV2 and TRBJ1-5 gives the whole variable domain EPEVTQTPSHQVTQMGQEVILRCVPISNHLYFYWYRQILGQKVEFLVSFYNNEISEKSEIFDDQFSVERPDGSNFTLKIRSTKLEDSAMYFCASSVLQGTGQPQHFGDGTRLSIL.

The chain employs TRBV5-4 and TRBJ2-3; the D is unclear. The CDR3 length is 14 residues. From germline, CDR1 is SGHNT and CDR2 YYREEE (reference sequence). V gave up 0 bases and J gave up 2 bases, with 7 bases separating them. The DNA for the CDR3 is TGTGCCAGCAGCTTGGCCCAGTCCACAGATACGCAGTATTTT. Amino acids: CASSLAQSTDTQYF.

The chain joins TRBV27 to TRBJ2-5; perhaps TRBD1 as D (6 bases). The V gene lost 6 bases and the J gene lost 3 bases, with 20 bases spanning the gap. CDR1 and CDR2 (germline): MNHEY, SMNVEV (reference sequence). The CDR3 sequence is 16 residues long. Here the CDR3 DNA reads TGTGCCAGCAGCCGGAATTGGGCAGGGGAGAAAGAGACCCAGTACTTC. Protein sequence: CASSRNWAGEKETQYF.

The chain is built from TRBV6-5 and TRBJ1-2; D ambiguous. Germline V gene lookup returns CDR1 MNHEY and CDR2 SVGAGI. Trimming shortened V by 2 bases and J by 8 bases, and 15 bases separated the two germline ends. The CDR3 has 14 residues. The CDR3 here is CASSYAPVRRGYTF. In DNA, the CDR3 is TGTGCCAGCAGTTACGCTCCGGTCAGGAGGGGCTACACCTTC.

This chain joins TRBV7-9 and TRBJ1-6, with 7 bases matching TRBD1. CDR1 is SEHNR, CDR2 FQNEAQ, per germline (reference sequence). The trim removed 5 bases at V and 6 bases at J, leaving 10 bases unmatched. The CDR3 has 16 amino acids. CDR3 nucleotide sequence: TGTGCCAGCAGCGAATTAGACAGGGCGGCTAATTCACCCCTCCACTTT. This encodes CASSELDRAANSPLHF.

The chain couples TRBV6-5 to TRBJ1-2; D remains ambiguous. Trimming pared 2 bases from V and 8 bases from J, leaving 12 bases between. CDR3 length: 13 amino acids. Germline CDR1 reads MNHEY; CDR2 reads SVGAGI. The CDR3 is CASSYGQAGGYTF. The DNA for the CDR3 is TGTGCCAGCAGTTACGGCCAGGCGGGCGGCTACACCTTC.

The chain is built from TRBV19 and TRBJ1-1; 8 bases line up with TRBD1. Germline trimming cut 5 bases from V and 5 bases from J; bases unmatched to any gene: 4. Germline CDR1 LNHDA, CDR2 SQIVND (reference sequence). The CDR3 runs to 13 residues. The CDR3 reads CASSSRTGTEAFF. CDR3 DNA sequence: TGTGCCAGTAGTTCCCGGACAGGGACTGAAGCTTTCTTT. The complete variable domain, with remaining parts taken from reference TRBV19 and TRBJ1-1, reads DGGITQSPKYLFRKEGQNVTLSCEQNLNHDAMYWYRQDPGQGLRLIYYSQIVNDFQKGDIAEGYSVSREKKESFPLTVTSAQKNPTAFYLCASSSRTGTEAFFGQGTRLTVV.

The V and J genes are TRBV27 and TRBJ1-1; 8 bases are shared with TRBD1. CDR1 is MNHEY and CDR2 is SMNVEV in the germline V gene (reference sequence). Trimming cost V 3 bases and J 5 bases; bases outside gene matches: 17. The CDR3 has 18 residues. CDR3 bases: TGTGCCAGCAGTTTGTGGGGGACTCCAGGGGGCGCGAGGACTGAAGCTTTCTTT. Its protein product is CASSLWGTPGGARTEAFF.

The chain uses TRBV4-2 and TRBJ2-1; D might be TRBD2 (5 bases). This CDR3 comprises 19 residues. Germline loops: CDR1 LGHNA, CDR2 YNFKEQ. Trimming shortened V by 1 base and J by 0 bases, and 19 bases separated the two germline ends. In nucleotides, the CDR3 is TGTGCCAGCAGCCAAGTCTTTAGCAGGACTTCCAACTCCTACAATGAGCAGTTCTTC. Protein: CASSQVFSRTSNSYNEQFF.

This clone has only a few counts. Other DNA sequences from this sample encode an identical CDR3 as well. The J gene is TRBJ1-1, the V gene TRBV5-4, with D unclear. The V end lost 0 bases, the J end lost 0 bases, and 6 bases lay between the germline ends. CDR3 size: 14 residues. Germline-derived CDR1 and CDR2 are SGHNT and YYREEE (reference sequence). The CDR3 reads CASSLGQMNTEAFF. CDR3 nucleotides: TGTGCCAGCAGCTTGGGCCAGATGAACACTGAAGCTTTCTTT.

This chain links TRBV7-8 with TRBJ2-5; 11 nucleotides agree with TRBD2. The junction had 12 bases not matched to a gene; V was cut back by 5 bases and J by 4 bases. The CDR3 covers 17 residues. CDR1 and CDR2 from the germline V gene are SGHVS and FQNEAQ. CDR3 amino acids: CASSDRVAGGPRETQYF. The CDR3 DNA reads as TGTGCCAGCAGCGACCGGGTAGCGGGAGGGCCGCGAGAGACCCAGTACTTC.

The gene calls are TRBV28 and TRBJ2-7; 14 nucleotides agree with TRBD2. The CDR3 runs to 18 residues. The ends lost 7 bases at V and 2 bases at J; junction bases unmatched: 13. Germline V gene data show CDR1 as MDHEN and CDR2 as SYDVKM. CDR3 protein: CASISHPGLAGDPYEQYF. In nucleotides, the CDR3 is TGTGCCAGCATTAGTCATCCGGGACTAGCGGGAGACCCCTACGAGCAGTACTTC.

The chain is built from TRBV7-2 and TRBJ1-3; D unresolved. CDR1 is SGHTA and CDR2 is FQGNSA in the germline V gene. The CDR3 has 18 amino acids. The V end was cut by 4 bases, the J end by 0 bases, with 19 bases between. This CDR3 is CASSSIGPPEDSGNTIYF. The CDR3 DNA follows: TGTGCCAGCAGCTCCATTGGTCCCCCGGAGGACTCTGGAAACACCATATATTTT.